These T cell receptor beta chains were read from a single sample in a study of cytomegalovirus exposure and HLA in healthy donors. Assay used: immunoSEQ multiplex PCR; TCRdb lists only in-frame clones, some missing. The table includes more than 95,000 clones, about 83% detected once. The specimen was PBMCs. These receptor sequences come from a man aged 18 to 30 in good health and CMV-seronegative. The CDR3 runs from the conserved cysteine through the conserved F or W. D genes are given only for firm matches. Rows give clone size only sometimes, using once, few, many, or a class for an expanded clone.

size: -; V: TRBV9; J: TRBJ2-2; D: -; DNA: TGTGCCAGCAGCGTAGCGTGGGGTCCAGTAGCGGACATGAACACCGGGGAGCTGTTTTTT; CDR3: CASSVAWGPVADMNTGELFF
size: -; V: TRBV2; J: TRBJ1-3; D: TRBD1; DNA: TGTGCCAGCAGTGAAACCCCGGACAGGAGGAGAAACACCATATATTTT; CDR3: CASSETPDRRRNTIYF
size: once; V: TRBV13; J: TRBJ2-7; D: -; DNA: TGTGCCAGCAGCTTAGAGGGGGACGGCACCTACGAGCAGTACTTC; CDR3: CASSLEGDGTYEQYF
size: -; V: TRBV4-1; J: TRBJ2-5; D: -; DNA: TGCGCCAGCAGCCAAGTGGGGGGTTCGGGAGAGACCCAGTACTTC; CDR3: CASSQVGGSGETQYF
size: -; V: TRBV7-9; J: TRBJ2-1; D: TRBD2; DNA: TGTTCCATAGCGGGAGGGGCGGATGAGCAGTTCTTC; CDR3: CSIAGGADEQFF
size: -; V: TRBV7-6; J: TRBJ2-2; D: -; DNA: TGTGCCAGCAGCCAACTCGTCGGTCCCCCCGGGGAGCTGTTTTTT; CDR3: CASSQLVGPPGELFF
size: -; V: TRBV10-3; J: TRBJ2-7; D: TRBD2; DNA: TGTGCCATCAGTGAGTCTATAGCGGGAGGGCCCTACGAGCAGTACTTC; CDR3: CAISESIAGGPYEQYF
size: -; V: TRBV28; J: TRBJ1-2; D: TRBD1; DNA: TGTGCCAGCAGTTTGTTCGGGACAGCATCGCCGAGGGATGGCTACACCTTC; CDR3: CASSLFGTASPRDGYTF
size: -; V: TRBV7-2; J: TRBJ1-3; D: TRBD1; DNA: TGTGCCAGCAGCTTATTCTCCCCAAAGGGGGCGGCTGGAAACACCATATATTTT; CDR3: CASSLFSPKGAAGNTIYF
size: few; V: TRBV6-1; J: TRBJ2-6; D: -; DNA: TGTGCCAGCAGTGAGGACAGAGTTTCCACTGGGGCCAACGTCCTGACTTTC; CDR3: CASSEDRVSTGANVLTF
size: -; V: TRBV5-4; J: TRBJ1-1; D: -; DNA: TGTGCCAGCAGCTGGCCCAGTGGCCGGGGGGCTTTCTTT; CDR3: CASSWPSGRGAFF
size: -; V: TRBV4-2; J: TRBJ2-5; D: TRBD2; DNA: TGTGCCAGCAGCCAACTAGCGGGCGGACAAGAGACCCAGTACTTC; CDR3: CASSQLAGGQETQYF
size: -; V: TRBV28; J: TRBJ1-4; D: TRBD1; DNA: TGTGCCAGCAGTAATCCGGACAGGGCAACTAATGAAAAACTGTTTTTT; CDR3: CASSNPDRATNEKLFF